These 11 T cell receptor beta chains originate from one sample sequenced in a study of blood T cell repertoires in COVID-19. The data were produced by immunoSEQ multiplex PCR, yet TCRdb's version contains in-frame clones alone and is incomplete. This table has tens of thousands of clones, less than 90% appearing once. Sequencing was carried out using peripheral blood. All receptors derive from a man older than 75 with acute or convalescent COVID-19.

The chain links TRBV7-9 to TRBJ1-3; TRBD1 matches 8 bases. CDR3 length: 15 amino acids. The V gene end was trimmed by 5 bases and the J gene end by 3 bases; junction bases not matched to a gene: 6. Looked up from germline, CDR1 is SEHNR and CDR2 is FQNEAQ (reference sequence). DNA of the CDR3: TGTGCCAGCAGCCTTACAGGGGGAAGTGGAAACACCATATATTTT. It yields the protein CASSLTGGSGNTIYF.

The V gene is TRBV2, the J gene TRBJ2-2; possible D gene TRBD2, 5 bases. The V end was cut by 3 bases, the J end by 7 bases, with 12 bases between. The CDR3 covers 14 residues. Germline loops: CDR1 SNHLY, CDR2 FYNNEI. This CDR3 reads CASSDWTAYGELFF. DNA for the CDR3: TGTGCCAGCAGTGATTGGACTGCCTACGGGGAGCTGTTTTTT.

The chain links TRBV6-2 or TRBV6-3 to TRBJ1-5; TRBD1 matches at 8 bases. This CDR3 contains 15 residues. J lost 3 bases, V lost 2 bases, and 3 bases had no gene match. The germline V gene has CDR1 MNHEY and CDR2 SVGEGT. The CDR3 protein is CASSYAGGNNQPQHF. For the CDR3, the DNA is TGTGCCAGCAGTTACGCAGGGGGCAACAATCAGCCCCAGCATTTT.

Points on this clone: The sample has other DNA sequences that encode this CDR3 too. This chain links TRBV24-1 with TRBJ1-2; D is ambiguous. The CDR3 totals 14 residues. Trimming stripped 3 bases from V and 1 base from J, with 8 bases between. CDR1 KGHDR and CDR2 SFDVKD come from the germline V gene. The CDR3 spells CATSDPRGNYGYTF. The CDR3 nucleotides read TGTGCCACCAGTGATCCTCGAGGTAACTATGGCTACACCTTC.

The rearrangement joins TRBV5-6 to TRBJ2-3; 7 nucleotides agree with TRBD2. The CDR3 has 14 amino acids. With 4 bases clipped from V and 1 base from J, the junction kept 3 bases outside the gene matches. CDR1 is SGHDT and CDR2 is YYEEEE in the germline V gene. CDR3 coding DNA: TGTGCCAGCAGCCTCAGCGGGGGCACAGATACGCAGTATTTT. It yields the protein CASSLSGGTDTQYF.

This clone was seen a single time. The chain couples TRBV7-2 to TRBJ2-5; TRBD2 aligns across 9 bases. This CDR3 has 14 amino acids. Unmatched junction bases numbered 4, after V lost 3 bases and J lost 5 bases. CDR1 and CDR2 (germline): SGHTA, FQGNSA. The CDR3 is CASSFSGRAETQYF. CDR3 bases: TGTGCCAGCAGCTTTAGCGGGAGAGCGGAGACCCAGTACTTC.

This clone was seen just once. The chain recombines TRBV15 with TRBJ1-2; no firm D call. The germline V and J ends were trimmed by 0 bases and 2 bases, with 10 bases remaining between them. There are 15 residues in the CDR3. Germline V CDR1 and CDR2: LNHNV, YYDKDF (reference sequence). The CDR3 is CATSRDIWRNYGYTF. DNA for the CDR3: TGTGCCACCAGCAGAGATATTTGGAGGAACTATGGCTACACCTTC.

This CDR3 is CASSLWVGANYGYTF. The CDR3 nucleotides read TGTGCCAGCAGCTTGTGGGTGGGGGCGAACTATGGCTACACCTTC. The chain joins TRBV5-4 to TRBJ1-2; TRBD1 is a possible D gene (6 bases). Germline CDR1 is SGHNT and CDR2 is YYREEE (reference sequence). CDR3 length equals 15 residues. The germline V and J ends were trimmed by 1 base and 2 bases, with 12 bases remaining between them.

V is TRBV5-1 and J is TRBJ2-5; TRBD1 aligns across 8 bases. Germline V gene sequence: CDR1 SGHRS, CDR2 YFSETQ. The CDR3 extends over 15 amino acids. After removal of 7 bases from V and 2 bases from J, the junction contained 10 bases not matched to a gene. The CDR3 DNA reads as TGCGCCAGCGGACAGGGTTTTCACACACAAGAGACCCAGTACTTC. Amino acids: CASGQGFHTQETQYF.

The V gene is TRBV27, the J gene TRBJ2-7; 12 bases are a match to TRBD1. This CDR3 is built from 16 residues. Germline CDR1 reads MNHEY; CDR2 reads SMNVEV (reference sequence). Trimming removed 5 bases from V and 6 bases from J; junction bases left unmatched: 11. CDR3: CASSPVSGTGGIEQYF. In nucleotides, the CDR3 is TGTGCCAGCAGTCCAGTGTCCGGGACAGGGGGCATCGAGCAGTACTTC.

A single count supports this clone. The chain is built from TRBV11-3 and TRBJ2-7, with 10 bases aligning to TRBD2. The CDR3 loop spans 15 amino acids. Germline CDR1 SGHNT, CDR2 YENEEA. Losses at the gene ends were 1 base for V and 5 bases for J; bases not matched to a gene: 5. CDR3 in DNA: TGTGCCAGCAGCTTAGGCTCTAGCGGGGGCGACGAGCAGTACTTC. Residues: CASSLGSSGGDEQYF.